This T cell receptor (beta chain) appears in the sequencing data of a study of blood T cell repertoires in COVID-19. Study details: The cDNA or gDNA used as material had been derived from T cells, B-cell-depleted T cells, or PBMCs.

Original processing methods: Amplification of reference gene primers provided the estimated nucleated cell counts. Measured with immunoSEQ multiplex PCR; TCRdb has only the in-frame clones, and not every one. From that table come the V and J calls and clone size; the DNA was used to work out D and trimming. This table has approximately 150,000 clones, approximately 80% appearing once. Cohort assignment relied on participant-reported clinical history. Germline CDR1 and CDR2: DFQATT and SNEGSKA (reference sequence). V lost 6 bases, J lost 0 bases, and 6 bases stayed unmatched. There are 15 residues in the CDR3.

This TCR came from a man aged 65-85 years who had been exposed to COVID-19. Material for sequencing was PBMCs or T cells enriched from blood (not recorded which). The V and J genes are TRBV20-1 and TRBJ2-7; 12 nucleotides line up with TRBD2. The CDR3 sequence: CSASRTSGVSYEQYF. The CDR3 DNA is TGCAGTGCCAGTCGGACTAGCGGGGTCTCCTACGAGCAGTACTTC.